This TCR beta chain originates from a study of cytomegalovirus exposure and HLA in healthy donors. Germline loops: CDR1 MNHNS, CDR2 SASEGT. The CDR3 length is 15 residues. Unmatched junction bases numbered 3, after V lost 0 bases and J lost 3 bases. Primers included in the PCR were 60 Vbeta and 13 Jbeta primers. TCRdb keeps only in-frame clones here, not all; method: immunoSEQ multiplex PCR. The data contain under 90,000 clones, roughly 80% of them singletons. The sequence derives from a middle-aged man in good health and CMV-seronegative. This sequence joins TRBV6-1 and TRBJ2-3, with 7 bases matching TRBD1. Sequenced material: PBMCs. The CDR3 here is CASSEAGGRTDTQYF. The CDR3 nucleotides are TGTGCCAGCAGTGAAGCAGGGGGCCGGACAGATACGCAGTATTTT.